Below are 2 T cell receptor beta chains sequenced from a single sample in a study of T cells in Graves' hyperthyroidism and ophthalmopathy. The TCR beta CDR3 regions underwent amplification using RNA transcripts as the source. The HTBI set primed first-round TCR CDR3 RT-PCR. TCRdb recomputed calls from the multiplex PCR reads with MiXCR, one row per CDR3 protein. The table has some 400,000 distinct CDR3 sequences, approximately 13% seen once. Material for sequencing was blood. The receptors were sampled from a man younger than 45 with Graves' hyperthyroidism that later progressed to Graves' ophthalmopathy.

About this clonotype itself: One end of the junction varies from germline; a read error may be responsible. This chain uses TRBV28 with TRBJ1-5; D ambiguous. CDR3 length equals 15 residues. Germline V CDR1 and CDR2: MDHEN, SYDVKM. The CDR3 reads CASTLYKGWGQTQHF. The CDR3 DNA sequence: TGTGCCAGCACCTTGTACAAAGGGTGGGGTCAGACCCAGCATTTT.

The chain combines TRBV20-1 with TRBJ2-3, with D unresolved. Germline assignment: CDR1 DFQATT and CDR2 SNEGSKA (reference sequence). V lost 5 bases, J lost 0 bases, and 9 bases lay in between. The CDR3 is 13 amino acids. DNA for the CDR3: TGCAGTGCTCCCCCTGGCAGCACAGATACGCAGTATTTT. It translates to CSAPPGSTDTQYF.